Listed below are T cell receptor beta chains from one sample, sequenced in a study of CD8 T cells in Susac syndrome. TCRdb re-analysed the immunoSEQ multiplex PCR reads in MiXCR, keeping a single row per CDR3 protein. The sample holds hundreds of thousands of distinct CDR3 sequences, approximately 85% seen once. The sequenced sample consisted of CD8+ T cells from PBMCs. These TCRs come from a human donor with multiple sclerosis. The CDR3 runs from the conserved cysteine through the conserved F or W. The D gene is left open where the match is weak. For some rows the clone size is stated as once, few or many, or as a class when expanded; others skip it.

>.|TRBV11-3|TRBJ2-1|.
TGTGCCAGCAGCAGAATAGGGGGGAATGAGCAGTTCTTC
CASSRIGGNEQFF
>.|TRBV29-1|TRBJ2-1|.
TGCAGCGTTGTCCTTCCTTCATCGGATCTCTACAATGAGCAGTTCTTC
CSVVLPSSDLYNEQFF
>.|TRBV9|TRBJ1-5|.
TGTGCCAGCAGCCGAGATGGGTCAGACAATCAGCCCCAGCATTTT
CASSRDGSDNQPQHF
>.|TRBV14|TRBJ2-3|TRBD2
TGTGCCAGCAGCCAAGAGACGAGGGTGCATGGACTAGCGGGGTCTGCAGATACGCAGTATTTT
CASSQETRVHGLAGSADTQYF
>.|TRBV29-1|TRBJ2-7|.
TGCAGCGCCTCCGGGGACCCTTCCTTAGAGCAGTACTTC
CSASGDPSLEQYF
>.|TRBV5-6|TRBJ2-1|.
TGTGCCAGCAGCGCACTGGGGGATGGGGAGCAGTTCTTC
CASSALGDGEQFF
>.|TRBV27|TRBJ2-7|TRBD1
TGTGCCAGCAGTTTCTCCGACAGGGGGGAGCAGTACTTC
CASSFSDRGEQYF
>.|TRBV7-2|TRBJ2-7|.
TGTGCCAGCAGCGAGATGGTCGCGGGACCTACCTACGAGCAGTACTTC
CASSEMVAGPTYEQYF
>.|TRBV6-2/TRBV6-3|TRBJ1-1|TRBD1
TGTGCCAGCAGTCACATAACGACAGGGATATCTGAAGCTTTCTTT
CASSHITTGISEAFF
>few|TRBV4-3|TRBJ2-1|.
TGCGCCAGCAGCCAAGACGGATCAACGGCCTCCTACAATGAGCAGTTCTTC
CASSQDGSTASYNEQFF
>.|TRBV27|TRBJ1-4|.
TGTGCCAGCAGTTTCACCGGGACATGGACTGAAAAACTGTTTTTT
CASSFTGTWTEKLFF
>.|TRBV7-9|TRBJ2-7|.
TGTGCCAGCAGCCCTCATTCCTCCTACGAGCAGTACTTC
CASSPHSSYEQYF
>.|TRBV7-6|TRBJ2-6|.
TGTGCCAGCAGCTTAGACCATCGCTCTGGGGCCAACGTCCTGACTTTC
CASSLDHRSGANVLTF
>.|TRBV27|TRBJ1-5|.
TGTGCCAGCAGTCCGGGGAACTATCAGCCCCAGCATTTT
CASSPGNYQPQHF
>.|TRBV9|TRBJ2-1|TRBD1
TGTGCCAGCAGCTCCCCGGGACAGCGGTGGGGCAATGAGCAGTTCTTC
CASSSPGQRWGNEQFF
>.|TRBV30|TRBJ1-1|.
TGTGCCTGGAGTTTGACTTTTGAAGCTTTCTTT
CAWSLTFEAFF
>.|TRBV19|TRBJ2-6|TRBD2
TGTGCCAGTAGCCCATGGGGACTAGCGACCGCCTCTGGGGCCAACGTCCTGACTTTC
CASSPWGLATASGANVLTF
>few|TRBV27|TRBJ1-5|.
TGTGCCAGCAGTTATTTAGGGGGCAATCAGCCCCAGCATTTT
CASSYLGGNQPQHF
>.|TRBV11-3|TRBJ2-7|TRBD1
TGTGCCAGCAGCTCCCTCGGGACAGAAAGCTCCTACGAGCAGTACTTC
CASSSLGTESSYEQYF
>.|TRBV4-3|TRBJ1-5|TRBD1
TGCGCCAGCAGCCCGCAGGGGGGCAGCAATCAGCCCCAGCATTTT
CASSPQGGSNQPQHF
>few|TRBV6-2/TRBV6-3|TRBJ1-1|.
TGTGCCAGCAGTTACTCGTGGGGGGAAGCTTTCTTT
CASSYSWGEAFF
>.|TRBV27|TRBJ2-7|TRBD1
TGTGCCAGCAGTGTCTCCGGGACAGGATACACCTACGAGCAGTACTTC
CASSVSGTGYTYEQYF
>.|TRBV5-5|TRBJ1-1|.
TGTGCCAGCAGCGGCGTCGGGGATCTTGTTGAAGCTTTCTTT
CASSGVGDLVEAFF
>.|TRBV28|TRBJ1-4|.
TGTGCCGTTAGACGGAGCCTTAATGAAAAACTGTTTTTT
CAVRRSLNEKLFF
>.|TRBV5-4|TRBJ2-5|TRBD2
TGTGCCAGCAGCTCGCGGACTAGCGGGAGTCAAGAGACCCAGTACTTC
CASSSRTSGSQETQYF
>.|TRBV6-5|TRBJ2-1|.
TGTGCCAGCTGGGAGTACAATGAGCAGTTCTTC
CASWEYNEQFF
>.|TRBV28|TRBJ2-5|TRBD1
TGTGCCAGCAGTCGGCCCGGGACAGGTCAAGAGACCCAGTACTTC
CASSRPGTGQETQYF
>.|TRBV29-1|TRBJ1-4|.
TGCAGCGTTGAAATCCTAGGCTTGAATGAAAAACTGTTTTTT
CSVEILGLNEKLFF
>.|TRBV27|TRBJ2-1|TRBD2
TGTGCCAGCGGCGGGGCGGGAGCGGCCTACAATGAGCAGTTCTTC
CASGGAGAAYNEQFF
>.|TRBV20-1|TRBJ2-1|TRBD2
TGCAGTGCAGGACTAGCGGGAGTCGTCTACAATGAGCAGTTCTTC
CSAGLAGVVYNEQFF
>.|TRBV6-5|TRBJ2-5|TRBD2
TGTGCCAGCAGTTACGGGAGGGTGGGAGGAGAGACCCAGTACTTC
CASSYGRVGGETQYF
>.|TRBV29-1|TRBJ2-7|.
TGCAGCGTTGACGCCGGGACTGACTCCTACGAGCAGTACTTC
CSVDAGTDSYEQYF
>.|TRBV28|TRBJ1-5|.
TGTGCCAGCAACCTGAAGAAGGGGTTTAGCAATCAGCCCCAGCATTTT
CASNLKKGFSNQPQHF
>.|TRBV6-5|TRBJ1-3|TRBD1
TGTGCCAGCAGTTTCCGGACAGGACCTGAGAGCTCTGGAAACACCATATATTTT
CASSFRTGPESSGNTIYF
>.|TRBV14|TRBJ2-5|TRBD2
TGTGCCACCGATCCTAAGGGGGCCGGGACTAGCGGCCAAGAGACCCAGTACTTC
CATDPKGAGTSGQETQYF
>.|TRBV11-2|TRBJ2-5|TRBD2
TGTGCCAGCAGCTTAATTCAGGGAGGGGAGACCCAGTACTTC
CASSLIQGGETQYF
>.|TRBV9|TRBJ1-1|.
TGTGCCAGCAGCGTAGTGGGAAGGGGTGACACTGAAGCTTTCTTT
CASSVVGRGDTEAFF
>.|TRBV27|TRBJ2-2|.
TGTGCCAGCAGTATGATGAACACCGGGGAGCTGTTTTTT
CASSMMNTGELFF
>few|TRBV14|TRBJ2-7|.
TGTGCCAGCAGCCAAGGAGGGGCTCCCTACGAGCAGTACTTC
CASSQGGAPYEQYF
>.|TRBV9|TRBJ1-4|.
TGTGCCAGCAGCCTACGGGAGAGGGCTAATGAAAAACTGTTTTTT
CASSLRERANEKLFF
>.|TRBV29-1|TRBJ2-7|TRBD2
TGCAGCGTTGGGGGGGGAATGACCTACGAGCAGTACTTC
CSVGGGMTYEQYF
>.|TRBV28|TRBJ1-2|.
TGTGCCAGCAGTCCACGGACCCAAGGCAGTGGCTACACCTTC
CASSPRTQGSGYTF
>.|TRBV12-3/TRBV12-4|TRBJ1-1|.
TGTGCCAGCGCCCCTGGGGGGCCGCCAAACACTGAAGCTTTCTTT
CASAPGGPPNTEAFF
>.|TRBV7-3|TRBJ2-1|TRBD2
TGTGCCAGCAGCCAACTACCAGGGACTAGCGGGAGACCACTCGAGCAGTTCTTC
CASSQLPGTSGRPLEQFF
>.|TRBV15|TRBJ2-5|TRBD2
TGTGCCACCAGCGATCGCTCCGGGACTAGCGGGAGGCAAGAGACCCAGTACTTC
CATSDRSGTSGRQETQYF
>.|TRBV3-1|TRBJ2-3|TRBD2
TGTGCCAGCAGCCCCCTACTAGCGGGGTCGCAGTATTTT
CASSPLLAGSQYF
>.|TRBV23-1|TRBJ2-7|.
TGCGCCAGCAGTCAATCGGCGACAGCCGAACCCTACGAGCAGTACTTC
CASSQSATAEPYEQYF
>.|TRBV24-1|TRBJ1-5|.
TGTGCCACCAGTGATGCTACGAATCAGCCCCAGCATTTT
CATSDATNQPQHF
>.|TRBV3-1|TRBJ2-5|.
TGTGCCAGCAGCCAAAACCAGGAGGGGTCGAAAGAGACCCAGTACTTC
CASSQNQEGSKETQYF
>few|TRBV6-6|TRBJ2-1|.
TGTGCCAGCAGTTACTCTGGTAGGAGCAATGAGCAGTTCTTC
CASSYSGRSNEQFF
>.|TRBV28|TRBJ2-5|.
TGTGCCAGCAGTTTACACAGCCAAGAGACCCAGTACTTC
CASSLHSQETQYF
>.|TRBV7-9|TRBJ2-1|TRBD2
TGTGCCAGCAGAACGGAGCCCCACGCTAGCGGGAATGAGCAGTTCTTC
CASRTEPHASGNEQFF
>.|TRBV5-4|TRBJ1-2|.
TGTGCCAGCAGCTTTCAGTGGGGCGACTATGGCTACACCTTC
CASSFQWGDYGYTF
>once|TRBV2|TRBJ2-4|.
TGTGCCAGCACTGCCTGGGCCCGGGGAGGCAAAAACATTCAGTACTTC
CASTAWARGGKNIQYF
>.|TRBV6-1|TRBJ2-7|.
TGTGCCAGCAGCCTCGAGCGCGCTAGAAGCGAGCAGTACTTC
CASSLERARSEQYF